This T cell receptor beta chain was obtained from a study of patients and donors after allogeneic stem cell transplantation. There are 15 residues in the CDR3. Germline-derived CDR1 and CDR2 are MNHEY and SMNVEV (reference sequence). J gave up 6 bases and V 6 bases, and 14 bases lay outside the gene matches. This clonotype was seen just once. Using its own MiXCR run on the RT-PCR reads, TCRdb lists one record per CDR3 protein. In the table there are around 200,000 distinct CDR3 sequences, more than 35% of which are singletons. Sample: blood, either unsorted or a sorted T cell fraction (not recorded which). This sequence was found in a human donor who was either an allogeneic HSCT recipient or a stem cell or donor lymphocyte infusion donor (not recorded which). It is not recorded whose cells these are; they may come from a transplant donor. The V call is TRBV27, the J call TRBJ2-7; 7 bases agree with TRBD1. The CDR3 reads CASSGQTRGRVEQYF. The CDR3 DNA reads TGTGCCAGCAGCGGACAAACAAGGGGGCGCGTCGAGCAGTACTTC.